This TCR gamma chain comes out of a study of intestinal T cells in coeliac disease (dated by TCRdb to the early 2020s). Study-wide context: Coeliac patients were found to be much younger than controls, with mean ages of around 16.0 versus 57 years recorded in the TRG cohort. In the TCR-delta (TRD) cohort, there were duodenal biopsies from 11 coeliac disease patients and 11 non-coeliac controls. A second, larger TCR-gamma (TRG) cohort comprised duodenal biopsies from more than 30 coeliac disease patients and under 25 non-coeliac controls. Study-wide findings and limitations: In training, clustering based on TRD kmers put every one of the 22 biopsies in the right class, and the leave-one-out accuracy was reported as 91%. It was not possible to tell repeated CDR3 amino acid sequences apart from PCR duplicates. FFPE-derived DNA was found to be relatively degraded, and loss of a proportion of TCR sequences in each sample was likely caused by this degradation. Of roughly 54 biopsies, roughly 51 (94.4%) were correctly classified by TRG clustering, and a leave-one-out accuracy of about 90% was reported. A significant age difference was observed between coeliac and control groups, although significant classification was not yielded by an age-split analysis.

The CDR3 has 11 amino acids, counting the end cysteine and phenylalanine. Only CDR3 DNA remains: 33 bases, in frame from the first base. The germline V gene sets CDR1 to EGSTGY and CDR2 to YDSYTSSV. V is cut back by 12 bases and J by 4 bases, with 9 bases in the junction unmatched. The protocol used for the library was multiplex PCR. Sequencing took place on an Ion Torrent PGM. TRG repertoires were amplified from around 200 ng of biopsy DNA with the LymphoTrack kit, in which Illumina adapters are carried by the primers. After purification with AMPure XP beads and quantification on a 2100 Bioanalyzer, the TRG amplicons were pooled in equimolar amounts. TRG libraries were sequenced on an Ion PGM instrument. In the paper's pipeline: FastX discarded any read in which over 10% of nucleotides had a quality score below the third quartile for that patient. IMGT/HighV-QUEST was used to align reads in order to assign V, D and J genes, locate CDR3 regions and judge functionality. After the sequences were translated into amino acids, every sequence predicted to be non-functional was thrown out. CDR3s were broken into kmers both with and without positional annotation, kmer frequencies were analysed by PCA, and samples were clustered using each of the 1023 combinations of PCs 1-10. Leave-one-out cross-validation was used to validate the classification, with parameters re-optimised on the remaining samples in each round. Shannon diversity was calculated using the vegan R package from repeated random subsamples equal to the lowest read count. After TCRdb called clones again from the public reads with CATT, rows with identical DNA were merged. These V and J calls are TCRdb output, not the study's own analysis. This sample comprises some 970 gamma-chain clones, approximately 53% of them detected only once. The biggest ten clones account for about 12% of the sample.

For each case, genomic DNA was extracted from ten 5-um FFPE scrolls with the QIAamp DNA FFPE tissue kit. To test whether coeliac disease could be classified from the TCR repertoire, the study used duodenal biopsies that were formalin-fixed paraffin-embedded, fully anonymised, and surplus to diagnostic needs. For this clone: No antigen is known for it. Per-base qualities were not stored, and no clone one base away is much larger.

The sequence derives from a human donor with celiac disease. Sequenced: a duodenal biopsy. The chain is assembled from TRGV4 and TRGJ1 or TRGJ2. Read as DNA, the sequence is TGTGCCCACCTGGGGTATTATAAGAAACTCTTT. The encoded protein is CAHLGYYKKLF.